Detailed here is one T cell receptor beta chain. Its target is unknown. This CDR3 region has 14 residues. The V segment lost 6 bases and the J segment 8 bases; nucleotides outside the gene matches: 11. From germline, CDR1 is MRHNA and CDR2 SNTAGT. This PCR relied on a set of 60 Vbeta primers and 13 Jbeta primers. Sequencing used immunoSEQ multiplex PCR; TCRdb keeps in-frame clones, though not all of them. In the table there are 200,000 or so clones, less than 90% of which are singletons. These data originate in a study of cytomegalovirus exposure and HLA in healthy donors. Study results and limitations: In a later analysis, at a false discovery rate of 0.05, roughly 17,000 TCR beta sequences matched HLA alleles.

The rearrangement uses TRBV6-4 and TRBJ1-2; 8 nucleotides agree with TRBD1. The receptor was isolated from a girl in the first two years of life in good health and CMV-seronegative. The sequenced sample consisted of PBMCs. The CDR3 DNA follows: TGTGCCAGCAGAAAGGACAGGGAAGATTCCGGCTACACCTTC. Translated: CASRKDREDSGYTF.